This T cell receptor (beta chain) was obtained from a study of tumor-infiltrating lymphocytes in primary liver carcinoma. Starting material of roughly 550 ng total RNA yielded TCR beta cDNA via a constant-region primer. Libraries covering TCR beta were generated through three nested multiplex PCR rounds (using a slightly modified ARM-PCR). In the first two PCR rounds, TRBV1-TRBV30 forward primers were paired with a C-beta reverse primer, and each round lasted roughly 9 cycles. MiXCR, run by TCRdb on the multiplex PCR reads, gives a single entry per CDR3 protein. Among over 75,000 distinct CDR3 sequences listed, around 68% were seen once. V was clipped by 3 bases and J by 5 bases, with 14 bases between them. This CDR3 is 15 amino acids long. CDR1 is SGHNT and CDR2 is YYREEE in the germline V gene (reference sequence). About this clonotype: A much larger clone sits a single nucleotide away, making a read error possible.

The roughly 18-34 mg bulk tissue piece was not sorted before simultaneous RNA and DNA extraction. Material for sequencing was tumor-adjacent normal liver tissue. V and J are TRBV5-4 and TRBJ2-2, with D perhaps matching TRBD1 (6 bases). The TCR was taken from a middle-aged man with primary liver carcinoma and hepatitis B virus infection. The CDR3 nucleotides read TGTGCCAGCAGCTCGGGACACATAGAGACCGGGGAGCTGTTTTTT. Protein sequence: CASSSGHIETGELFF.